The present entry profiles one T cell receptor (beta chain) with its context. As yet, its antigen is unknown. This entry belongs to a study of beta chain features in type 1 diabetes. Findings of the study overall: Shortening that was moderate but significant affected the TCRB CDR3s of Type 1 diabetes patients in all four CD4+ subsets.

Germline CDR1 reads LNHNV; CDR2 reads YYDKDF (reference sequence). Trimming removed 0 bases from V and 8 bases from J, with 10 bases in between. The length of the CDR3 is 13 residues. A single heparinised draw of roughly 110 mL on average was taken per donor. What was sequenced were expressed TCRB transcripts, since all of the isolated RNA had been reverse transcribed. Here immunoSEQ multiplex PCR was the method, and the copy in TCRdb shows in-frame clones only, minus some. The table has more than 95,000 clones, approximately 15% seen once; the top ten hold around 2.6%. The clonotype originates from a man aged 18 to 29 with type 1 diabetes. The genes are TRBV15 and TRBJ1-2; possibly TRBD1 for D (6 bases). The sequencing input was central memory CD4+ T cells from blood. The CDR3 here is CATSRDGGLGYTF. The CDR3 DNA reads as TGTGCCACCAGCAGAGATGGGGGCCTCGGCTACACCTTC.